This section outlines one TCR beta chain sequence together with its context. Only in-frame clones appear in the TCRdb table, and some are missing; sequencing was by immunoSEQ multiplex PCR. Among 30,000 to 45,000 clones listed, approximately 90% were seen once. These data originate in a study of T cell changes during pregnancy in multiple sclerosis. CDR1 is MGHRA and CDR2 is YSYEKL in the germline V gene. The CDR3 consists of 15 residues. The V and J ends lost 2 bases and 7 bases, in that order; junction bases with no gene match: 7. The chain employs TRBV4-1 and TRBJ2-7, with TRBD2 matching 11 bases. The sequencing here drew on peripheral blood, taken before pregnancy. The origin of this receptor is a female donor with multiple sclerosis, enrolled in a pregnancy study. CDR3 loop: CASSQLAGGLGEQYF. For the CDR3, the DNA is TGCGCCAGCAGCCAATTAGCGGGAGGGCTGGGGGAGCAGTACTTC.